The clone carrying this TCR beta chain was detected only once. Its antigen is unknown. Clones were sequenced by immunoSEQ multiplex PCR, and TCRdb holds only the in-frame ones, with some missing. The sample has over 70,000 clones, 90% seen once. These data originate in a study of OX40 agonist ivuxolimab in advanced cancers. Regarding the study as a whole: At doses 0.1 to 3.0 mg/kg, CD4+ and CD8+ clones expanded.

CDR1 and CDR2 (germline): SGDLS, YYNGEE. The CDR3 loop spans 16 amino acids. Trimming removed 3 bases at V and 2 bases at J, with 14 bases between. The specimen comprised CD4+ or CD8+ T cells sorted from blood, sampled in a trial of the OX40 agonist ivuxolimab. V gene TRBV9 combines with J gene TRBJ2-2; D call uncertain. This TCR came from an adult with an advanced solid tumor such as melanoma, head and neck, liver or kidney cancer. The CDR3 DNA sequence: TGTGCCAGCAGCGCCCGGGTTAAACCTAACACCGGGGAGCTGTTTTTT. Translating gives CASSARVKPNTGELFF.